The 5 T cell receptor beta chains given below trace back to one sample, sequenced in a study of shared clonotypes between healthy human individuals. Libraries were prepared by immunoSEQ multiplex PCR; TCRdb keeps only in-frame clonotypes and omits some of them. The data show around 500,000 clones, less than 80% seen once. Sequenced sample: PBMCs. Receptor source: a woman between 40 and 55 years old in good health. Some clones in this sample may be carry-over from other donors' samples.

This clone was seen once. The rearrangement links TRBV2 to TRBJ2-7; TRBD2 agrees at 8 bases. The J segment lost 2 bases and the V segment lost 2 bases, leaving 8 bases of the junction unmatched. Germline values: CDR1 SNHLY, CDR2 FYNNEI. The CDR3 spans 16 residues. The DNA for the CDR3 is TGTGCCAGCAGTGAACCGTCCGGACTAGCAGCCTACGAGCAGTACTTC. Protein: CASSEPSGLAAYEQYF.

CDR3 nucleotide sequence: TGTGCCAGCAGCTTAGCGTCGGGAGGGGCCATGAATACGCAGTATTTT. Protein: CASSLASGGAMNTQYF. The rearrangement joins TRBV7-6 to TRBJ2-3; TRBD2 matches at 8 bases. With V trimmed by 0 bases and J by 7 bases, 9 bases remained unmatched. Looked up from germline, CDR1 is SGHVS and CDR2 is FNYEAQ. The length of the CDR3 is 16 residues.

The chain recombines TRBV10-3 with TRBJ1-1, with 7 positions matching TRBD1. The V segment lost 9 bases and the J segment 4 bases; nucleotides outside the gene matches: 8. Germline lookup yields CDR1 ENHRY and CDR2 SYGVKD. The CDR3 runs to 13 residues. The CDR3 sequence: CAIRQGVGTEAFF. The DNA of the CDR3 is TGTGCCATTCGACAGGGTGTAGGCACTGAAGCTTTCTTT.

Ten or more counts support this clone. The chain has TRBV10-2 and TRBJ2-3; 12 bases fit TRBD2. CDR1 is WSHSY, CDR2 SAAADI, per germline. This CDR3 contains 16 residues. Losses at the gene ends were 6 bases for V and 3 bases for J; bases not matched to a gene: 7. CDR3 sequence reads: CASSDSGLAGTDTQYF. CDR3 coding DNA: TGCGCCAGCAGCGACAGTGGACTAGCGGGGACAGATACGCAGTATTTT.

The chain is built from TRBV11-3 and TRBJ1-2; D possibly corresponds to TRBD1 (5 bases). The CDR3 runs 13 residues. CDR1 and CDR2 (germline): SGHNT, YENEEA. Trimming removed 5 bases at V and 7 bases at J, with 14 bases between. The CDR3 nucleotides are TGTGCCAGCAGCCAGACTGGGGGAGGTGGCTACACCTTC. Translated, it gives CASSQTGGGGYTF.